Presented here are 15 T cell receptor beta chains from one specimen sequenced in a study of CD8+CD57+ T cells in acquired aplastic anemia. TCR beta VDJ and CDR3 were profiled, and genomic DNA was the template. Each CDR3 protein is one row after TCRdb ran MiXCR on the reads. The data contain approximately 250,000 distinct CDR3 sequences, approximately 82% of them seen just once; the ten biggest clones take up 42%. All sequencing subjects had displayed CD8+CD57+ cell expansion on flow cytometry. Sample: sorted CD4+, CD8+, or CD8+CD57+ T cells (not recorded which) from PBMCs. These receptors all stem from a human donor with aplastic anemia.

To note about this clonotype: At one boundary the junction diverges from the germline segment, which might be a read error. The chain couples TRBV7-6 to TRBJ2-7; 9 bases agree with TRBD2. The CDR3 extends over 15 amino acids. Germline V gives CDR1 SGHVS, CDR2 FNYEAQ. The CDR3 loop reads CASSPASGTTQEVVF. CDR3 in DNA: TGTGCCAGCAGCCCAGCTAGCGGGACTACTCAGGAGGTGGTCTTT.

The V and J genes are TRBV7-9 and TRBJ1-2, with D maybe TRBD1 (6 bases). The CDR3 has 15 amino acids. The germline V gene has CDR1 SEHNR and CDR2 FQNEAQ (reference sequence). V was clipped by 5 bases and J by 14 bases, with 27 bases between them. Written as DNA, the CDR3 is TGTGCCAGCAGCCCGATGCAGGACAGCGTCTACGAGCAGACCTTC. The encoded protein is CASSPMQDSVYEQTF.

V is TRBV9 and J is TRBJ1-1; the D gene is possibly TRBD1 (5 bases). CDR1 SGDLS and CDR2 YYNGEE come from the germline V gene. The CDR3 consists of 14 residues. V shed 4 bases and J shed 1 base, with 11 bases lying between them. The CDR3 region is CASSTGPPNTEAFF. The CDR3 coding sequence is TGTGCCAGCAGCACAGGACCCCCGAACACTGAAGCTTTCTTT.

This clonotype was observed a handful of times. The chain combines TRBV7-3 with TRBJ2-7; 7 bases map to TRBD1. Trimming removed 8 bases from V and 1 base from J; junction bases left unmatched: 20. CDR1 SGHTA and CDR2 FQGTGA come from the germline V gene. This CDR3 spans 18 amino acids. CDR3 protein: CASSFQPNGTALSYEQYV. The CDR3 DNA reads TGTGCCAGCTCCTTTCAGCCCAACGGGACAGCACTTTCCTACGAGCAGTACGTC.

The gene calls are TRBV29-1 and TRBJ1-1; D unclear. Per germline, CDR1 SQVTM and CDR2 ANQGSEA. The CDR3 runs 12 residues. V gave up 4 bases and J gave up 1 base, with 7 bases separating them. In DNA form, the CDR3 reads TGCAGCGTTGTAGCACAGAACACTGAAGCTTTCTTT. It specifies CSVVAQNTEAFF.

This clonotype was seen a handful of times. The V gene is TRBV7-2, the J gene TRBJ2-3; 9 nucleotides align to TRBD2. The closer fit of TRBJ2-5 to the DNA end suggests the J call may be wrong. The CDR3 is 15 amino acids. Germline lookup yields CDR1 SGHTA and CDR2 FQGNSA. The CDR3 region is CATTPSGGLGETQYF. CDR3 in DNA: TGTGCCACCACACCCAGCGGGGGGTTGGGAGAGACCCAGTACTTC.

The chain couples TRBV7-9 to TRBJ2-1; the D is unclear. The CDR3 runs to 13 residues. Per germline, CDR1 SEHNR and CDR2 FQNEAQ (reference sequence). The V and J ends lost 5 bases and 4 bases respectively, with 9 bases between them. CDR3 loop: CASSVRMYNEQFF. The CDR3 DNA is TGTGCCAGCAGCGTTCGGATGTACAATGAGCAGTTCTTC.

V is TRBV7-2 and J is TRBJ2-3; the D gene could be TRBD1 or TRBD2 (5 bases each). The CDR3 runs to 16 residues. Germline assignment: CDR1 SGHTA and CDR2 FQGNSA. The germline V and J ends were trimmed by 0 bases and 7 bases, with 17 bases remaining between them. DNA for the CDR3: TGTGCCAGCAGCTTAGCGGTGACAGCGGACACGCATACGCAGTATTTT. Translated, it gives CASSLAVTADTHTQYF.

The gene calls are TRBV7-3 and TRBJ1-2; D unclear. The CDR3 loop spans 16 amino acids. V was clipped by 5 bases and J by 6 bases, with 22 bases between them. Germline V lookup: CDR1 SGHTA, CDR2 FQGTGA. The CDR3, as DNA: TGTGCCAGCAGCATAGAGAGGAACGGGGTTGTACATGGCTACACCTTC. Its protein product is CASSIERNGVVHGYTF.

The chain has TRBV29-1 and TRBJ1-2; 10 positions match TRBD1. Losses at the gene ends were 7 bases for V and 6 bases for J; bases not matched to a gene: 8. The CDR3 has 13 residues. CDR1 is SQVTM and CDR2 is ANQGSEA in the germline V gene. DNA of the CDR3: TGCAGCGCCGAACCGGGACAGGGGAATGGCTACACCTTC. Translating gives CSAEPGQGNGYTF.

The V call is TRBV7-8, the J call TRBJ2-1; possible D gene TRBD1, 5 bases. CDR3 length: 14 amino acids. Germline CDR1 reads SGHVS; CDR2 reads FQNEAQ. V lost 5 bases, J lost 10 bases, and 18 bases lay in between. CDR3 loop: CASSPERGWYEQFF. CDR3 nucleotides: TGTGCCAGCAGCCCCGAAAGGGGTTGGTACGAGCAGTTCTTC.

The V gene is TRBV24-1, the J gene TRBJ2-3, with D maybe TRBD2 (5 bases). Trimming pared 4 bases from V and 2 bases from J, leaving 6 bases between. This CDR3 region has 13 residues. Germline lookup yields CDR1 KGHDR and CDR2 SFDVKD. The CDR3 spells CATSEEATDTQYF. The CDR3 region has the DNA TGTGCCACCAGTGAGGAGGCCACAGATACGCAGTATTTT.

V is TRBV11-3 and J is TRBJ1-1; D may be TRBD1 (5 bases). The V gene lost 6 bases and the J gene lost 5 bases, with 10 bases spanning the gap. This CDR3 has 12 amino acids. Germline V gene data show CDR1 as SGHNT and CDR2 as YENEEA. CDR3 nucleotides: TGTGCCAGCAGGGGACGGACTACTGAAGCTTTCTTT. As protein: CASRGRTTEAFF.

The V gene is TRBV5-1, the J gene TRBJ2-2; D call uncertain. V lost 7 bases to trimming and J lost 6 bases, with 13 bases between them. Looked up from germline, CDR1 is SGHRS and CDR2 is YFSETQ. The length of the CDR3 is 13 residues. The CDR3 region has the DNA TGCGCCAGCGGGATGGGTGGTTCCGGGGAGCTGTTTTTT. Its protein is CASGMGGSGELFF.

This chain joins TRBV2 and TRBJ2-7; D may be TRBD2 (6 bases). Trimming stripped 3 bases from V and 4 bases from J, with 10 bases between. Germline CDR1 and CDR2: SNHLY and FYNNEI. The CDR3 contains 13 residues. CDR3 sequence (DNA): TGTGCCAGCAGTGATGGGGGGAGATACGAGCAGTACTTC. This sequence encodes CASSDGGRYEQYF.